Listed below are T cell receptor beta chains from one sample, sequenced in a study of T cell repertoires in cytomegalovirus infection. TCRdb redid the calling of the reads with MiXCR, one entry per CDR3 protein. The sample consists of about 450,000 distinct CDR3 sequences, about a third of them appearing once. Sequencing was performed on PBMCs. The source is a human donor in good health (CMV status not recorded). Some clones in this sample may be carry-over from other donors' samples. CDR3s include the opening cysteine and the closing phenylalanine or tryptophan. A D gene is named only where the DNA matches it firmly. Size is omitted from some rows. Given values are once, few, many or a class for expanded clones.

CDR3 length	V gene	clone size	D gene	J gene	CDR3 protein	CDR3 DNA
12	TRBV7-6	-	-	TRBJ2-5	CASSPMQETQYF	TGTGCCAGCAGCCCTATGCAAGAGACCCAGTACTTC
13	TRBV28	many	-	TRBJ1-1	CASTLRNSLEAFF	TGTGCCAGCACCTTACGGAACAGTCTTGAAGCTTTCTTT
16	TRBV6-6	few	-	TRBJ1-5	CASSPQPGPSNQPQHF	TGTGCCAGCAGTCCCCAACCCGGGCCCTCTAATCAGCCCCAGCATTTT
18	TRBV9	few	TRBD2	TRBJ2-1	CASSVGSMWSGGSDEQFF	TGTGCCAGCAGCGTAGGGAGCATGTGGTCGGGGGGTAGCGATGAGCAGTTCTTC
13	TRBV10-3	few	-	TRBJ2-5	CAISELGIETQYF	TGTGCCATCAGTGAATTGGGGATTGAGACCCAGTACTTC
12	TRBV7-9	many	-	TRBJ1-5	CASSKQNQPQHF	TGTGCCAGCAGCAAACAGAATCAGCCCCAGCATTTT
13	TRBV19	-	-	TRBJ2-5	CASSIDLVETQYF	TGTGCCAGTAGTATAGATTTGGTGGAGACCCAGTACTTC
13	TRBV19	-	TRBD1	TRBJ1-1	CASSNRGGTEAFF	TGTGCCAGTAGCAACAGGGGAGGCACTGAAGCTTTCTTT
13	TRBV11-2	-	-	TRBJ1-1	CASRRNLDTEAFF	TGTGCCAGCAGACGAAACTTGGACACTGAAGCTTTCTTT
16	TRBV5-6	-	-	TRBJ1-2	CASSLRGGALNYGYTF	TGTGCCAGCAGCTTACGCGGGGGGGCGTTAAACTATGGCTACACCTTC
14	TRBV7-6	many	TRBD1	TRBJ2-2	CASSPRTGTGELFF	TGTGCCAGCAGCCCCAGGACAGGCACCGGGGAGCTGTTTTTT
12	TRBV7-9	many	-	TRBJ2-1	CASSSARNEQFF	TGTGCCAGCAGCTCAGCTAGGAATGAGCAGTTCTTC
16	TRBV7-9	few	-	TRBJ1-6	CASTVGALIPNSPLHF	TGTGCCAGCACCGTAGGGGCGCTCATCCCCAATTCACCCCTCCACTTT
14	TRBV7-3	-	TRBD1	TRBJ2-7	CASSSQQGVGEQYF	TGTGCCAGCAGCTCGCAACAGGGGGTAGGGGAGCAGTACTTC
17	TRBV19	few	-	TRBJ2-3	CASSPPGDGLHTDTQYF	TGTGCCAGTAGTCCGCCCGGGGACGGGTTACACACAGATACGCAGTATTTT
12	TRBV28	-	-	TRBJ1-5	CASCETRQPQHF	TGTGCCAGCTGCGAAACCCGCCAGCCCCAGCATTTT
16	TRBV25-1	few	TRBD2	TRBJ2-7	CASSGRLAGADYEQYF	TGTGCCAGCAGTGGGAGACTAGCGGGGGCCGACTACGAGCAGTACTTC
14	TRBV2	few	TRBD1	TRBJ2-7	CARSGTASSYEQYF	TGTGCCAGGTCCGGGACAGCGAGCTCCTACGAGCAGTACTTC
18	TRBV6-5	-	TRBD2	TRBJ2-3	CASSYSTGTGGSTDTQYF	TGTGCCAGCAGTTACTCGACAGGAACGGGGGGGAGCACAGATACGCAGTATTTT
14	TRBV19	few	-	TRBJ1-2	CASSIGPGDYGYTF	TGTGCCAGTAGTATAGGACCGGGGGACTATGGCTACACCTTC
18	TRBV19	-	TRBD1	TRBJ1-5	CASSARDRGALSNQPQHF	TGTGCCAGTAGTGCCCGGGACAGGGGTGCCCTTAGCAATCAGCCCCAGCATTTT
17	TRBV12-3/TRBV12-4	many	-	TRBJ1-1	CASSLWSWVRSNTEAFF	TGTGCCAGCAGTTTATGGAGCTGGGTGAGGTCGAATACTGAAGCTTTCTTT
16	TRBV7-8	-	TRBD2	TRBJ2-3	CASSSGLAGCTDTQYF	TGTGCCAGCAGCTCCGGACTAGCGGGTTGCACAGATACGCAGTATTTT
18	TRBV5-8	few	TRBD1	TRBJ2-6	CASSSRQGAHSGANVLTF	TGTGCCAGCAGCTCCCGACAGGGGGCCCACTCTGGGGCCAACGTCCTGACTTTC
15	TRBV4-1	-	TRBD1	TRBJ1-2	CASSQAGQANYGYTF	TGCGCCAGCAGCCAAGCCGGACAGGCAAACTATGGCTACACCTTC
15	TRBV4-3	few	-	TRBJ1-1	CASSRSGGVNTEAFF	TGCGCCAGCAGCCGAAGCGGGGGGGTGAACACTGAAGCTTTCTTT
16	TRBV10-2	few	-	TRBJ1-5	CASSESGTGLNQPQHF	TGCGCCAGCAGTGAGTCTGGAACAGGCCTCAATCAGCCCCAGCATTTT
15	TRBV24-1	-	-	TRBJ2-7	CATSDPRRSTYEQYF	TGTGCCACCAGTGATCCCCGGAGGAGCACCTACGAGCAGTACTTC
13	TRBV20-1	-	TRBD1	TRBJ1-2	CSARTGEGYGYTF	TGCAGTGCCCGGACAGGGGAGGGCTATGGCTACACCTTC
12	TRBV28	-	-	TRBJ1-1	CASSARYLEAFF	TGTGCCAGCAGTGCACGGTATTTAGAAGCTTTCTTT
14	TRBV7-6	few	-	TRBJ2-5	CASSPDSPLETQYF	TGTGCCAGCAGCCCGGATAGCCCCTTGGAGACCCAGTACTTC
23	TRBV7-6	many	-	TRBJ2-1	CASSLAFVRLAGPDLFSYNEQFF	TGTGCCAGCAGCTTAGCGTTTGTCAGGTTGGCGGGACCAGACCTCTTCTCCTACAATGAGCAGTTCTTC
14	TRBV2	few	-	TRBJ1-3	CASRRTLDGNTIYF	TGTGCCAGCAGAAGGACTTTAGATGGAAACACCATATATTTT
18	TRBV6-6	few	TRBD1	TRBJ2-7	CASSYSPDRTGNMYEQYF	TGTGCCAGCAGTTACTCCCCGGACCGGACAGGTAATATGTACGAGCAGTACTTC
15	TRBV6-5	-	TRBD1	TRBJ1-1	CASSSDGTANTEAFF	TGTGCCAGCAGTTCAGACGGGACAGCGAACACTGAAGCTTTCTTT
13	TRBV9	-	-	TRBJ1-6	CASSTRDAAPLHF	TGTGCCAGCAGCACCCGCGACGCTGCACCCCTCCACTTT
15	TRBV4-1	-	-	TRBJ2-7	CASSPRSVISYEQYF	TGCGCCAGCAGCCCCAGGAGTGTGATCTCCTACGAGCAGTACTTC
15	TRBV11-2	few	TRBD1	TRBJ1-4	CASSLTGSANEKLFF	TGTGCCAGCAGCCTGACAGGGAGTGCTAATGAAAAACTGTTTTTT
14	TRBV28	-	TRBD1	TRBJ1-2	CASSPSGQGDGYTF	TGTGCCAGCAGTCCCTCCGGACAGGGTGATGGCTACACCTTC
17	TRBV7-2	-	TRBD2	TRBJ2-1	CASSSSSGGRAYNEQFF	TGTGCCAGCAGCTCCTCTAGCGGGGGGAGGGCCTACAATGAGCAGTTCTTC
14	TRBV12-3/TRBV12-4	many	TRBD1	TRBJ1-2	CASSLEGQNYGYTF	TGTGCCAGCAGTTTAGAGGGACAGAACTATGGCTACACCTTC
16	TRBV12-3/TRBV12-4	-	TRBD1	TRBJ2-1	CASSSSRDRAQNEQFF	TGTGCCAGCAGTTCCTCCCGGGACAGGGCGCAAAATGAGCAGTTCTTC
16	TRBV7-6	-	TRBD1	TRBJ1-1	CASSQRQGGTLGKAFF	TGTGCCAGCAGCCAGCGGCAGGGGGGTACTTTGGGGAAAGCTTTCTTT
12	TRBV10-3	many	-	TRBJ1-5	CAISGGGQPQHF	TGTGCCATCTCGGGGGGTGGTCAGCCCCAGCATTTT
13	TRBV7-3	-	TRBD1	TRBJ1-2	CASSLTGLLGYTF	TGTGCCAGCAGCTTGACAGGGTTGCTTGGCTACACCTTC
16	TRBV7-6	many	-	TRBJ2-7	CASSFRPASLSYEQYF	TGTGCCAGCAGCTTTCGTCCAGCCTCGTTATCCTACGAGCAGTACTTC
19	TRBV7-2	many	-	TRBJ1-3	CASSLVDIPYSTSGNTIYF	TGTGCCAGCAGCTTAGTAGACATTCCCTATTCGACCTCTGGAAACACCATATATTTT
15	TRBV11-2	-	TRBD1	TRBJ1-1	CASSPTLTGFPEAFF	TGTGCCAGCAGCCCTACATTGACAGGGTTCCCTGAAGCTTTCTTT
16	TRBV6-5	-	TRBD2	TRBJ2-2	CASSSGLAGRTGELFF	TGTGCCAGCAGTTCTGGGCTAGCGGGGAGGACCGGGGAGCTGTTTTTT
14	TRBV20-1	few	-	TRBJ2-1	CSVTGENSYNEQFF	TGCAGCGTTACGGGGGAGAACTCCTACAATGAGCAGTTCTTC
15	TRBV12-3/TRBV12-4	-	-	TRBJ2-3	CASRPRRDSADTQYF	TGTGCCAGCAGACCTCGGCGGGATAGTGCGGATACGCAGTATTTT
15	TRBV6-8	once	TRBD2	TRBJ2-1	CASSKTSGGAYEQFF	TGTGCCAGCAGCAAGACTAGCGGGGGGGCCTATGAGCAGTTCTTC
13	TRBV5-6	-	TRBD1	TRBJ2-3	CASSPGTGSTQYF	TGTGCCAGCAGCCCCGGGACAGGGTCTACGCAGTATTTT
16	TRBV7-8	-	TRBD1	TRBJ1-5	CASSLAWDRVGQPQHF	TGTGCCAGCAGCTTAGCATGGGACAGGGTGGGTCAGCCCCAGCATTTT
15	TRBV25-1	-	-	TRBJ1-1	CASSEYGAGETEAFF	TGTGCCAGCAGTGAATATGGGGCGGGGGAGACTGAAGCTTTCTTT
15	TRBV7-2	many	TRBD1	TRBJ1-5	CASSLSQGSNQPQHF	TGTGCCAGCAGCTTATCACAGGGGAGCAATCAGCCCCAGCATTTT
13	TRBV6-1	many	TRBD2	TRBJ2-7	CASSRGVAYEQYF	TGTGCCAGCAGTCGGGGGGTCGCTTACGAGCAGTACTTC
14	TRBV6-5	few	TRBD1	TRBJ2-2	CASSFGTGAGELFF	TGTGCCAGCAGTTTCGGGACAGGGGCCGGGGAGCTGTTTTTT